Listed here are 14 T cell receptor beta chains from one sample, sequenced in a study of blood T cell repertoires in COVID-19. Sequencing used immunoSEQ multiplex PCR; TCRdb keeps in-frame clones, though not all of them. Among approximately 50,000 clones, less than 90% were seen once, and the ten largest hold 10% to 15%. The sample consisted of peripheral blood. The receptors derive from a human donor in a cohort sampled during active COVID-19.

This chain links TRBV7-6 with TRBJ2-5; D not certain. This CDR3 spans 13 amino acids. The V and J ends lost 1 base and 2 bases respectively, with 5 bases between them. Germline V CDR1 and CDR2: SGHVS, FNYEAQ. CDR3 sequence (DNA): TGTGCCAGCAGCTTAGGCCGGCAAGAGACCCAGTACTTC. This codes for CASSLGRQETQYF.

The chain is built from TRBV9 and TRBJ2-5; D gene uncertain. CDR3 size: 15 residues. V lost 2 bases and J lost 2, with 13 bases in between. The germline V gene encodes CDR1 SGDLS and CDR2 YYNGEE. Here the CDR3 reads CASSVMATKQETQYF. CDR3 coding DNA: TGTGCCAGCAGCGTTATGGCCACCAAACAAGAGACCCAGTACTTC.

The rearrangement links TRBV18 to TRBJ1-4, with D maybe TRBD1 (6 bases). Trimming pared 3 bases from V and 5 bases from J, leaving 10 bases between. In germline, CDR1 is KGHSH, CDR2 LQKENI. The CDR3 contains 14 residues. The chain's CDR3 is CASSPDRSNEKLFF. The DNA of the CDR3 is TGTGCCAGCTCACCGGACAGATCCAATGAAAAACTGTTTTTT.

The CDR3 spells CASSLFYGYTF. CDR3 DNA: TGTGCCAGCAGCCTCTTTTATGGCTACACCTTC. This chain joins TRBV5-8 and TRBJ1-2; unclear D gene. V was trimmed by 4 bases and J by 5 bases, leaving 6 bases between them. The CDR3 sequence is 11 residues long. The V gene's germline CDR1 is SGHTS and CDR2 YDEGEE.

The rearrangement joins TRBV7-2 to TRBJ1-1, with D perhaps matching TRBD1 (5 bases). The CDR3 length is 14 residues. Germline values: CDR1 SGHTA, CDR2 FQGNSA. Trimming took 2 bases from V and 4 from J, leaving 11 bases between them. The DNA for the CDR3 is TGTGCCAGCAGCTTAATGGGGCCTGGCACTGAAGCTTTCTTT. It is translated as CASSLMGPGTEAFF.

This chain uses TRBV7-2 with TRBJ1-5; 8 bases line up with TRBD1. Per germline, CDR1 SGHTA and CDR2 FQGNSA. The CDR3 loop spans 19 amino acids. V shed 3 bases and J 1 base; nucleotides not matched to a gene: 14. The CDR3 bases are TGTGCCAGCAGCTTCAAACAGCAGGGGGCGGGTTTCAGCAATCAGCCCCAGCATTTT. It specifies CASSFKQQGAGFSNQPQHF.

This chain joins TRBV30 and TRBJ1-6, with D hard to call. Trimming cost V 4 bases and J 10 bases, with 14 bases left between them. This CDR3 is 13 amino acids long. The V gene's germline CDR1 is GTSNPN and CDR2 SVGIG (reference sequence). The CDR3 is CAWMRTVGSPLHF. The CDR3 DNA sequence: TGTGCCTGGATGAGGACTGTAGGGTCACCCCTCCACTTT.

This clone was counted a single time. The chain links TRBV27 to TRBJ2-7; weak D call: TRBD1 (6 bases). CDR1 is MNHEY and CDR2 is SMNVEV in the germline V gene (reference sequence). Between the trimmed V and J ends, which lost 4 bases and 2 bases, there was a span of 21 bases. This CDR3 has 17 residues. The CDR3 here is CASSSLPGQGPPYEQYF. The CDR3 nucleotides read TGTGCCAGCAGTTCGCTACCTGGGCAGGGGCCTCCCTACGAGCAGTACTTC.

The chain joins TRBV2 to TRBJ1-2; tentative D call: TRBD1 (6 bases). The CDR3 runs to 15 residues. Trimming removed 6 bases from V and 0 bases from J, with 14 bases in between. Germline V lookup: CDR1 SNHLY, CDR2 FYNNEI. CDR3 region: CASSPPDSTNYGYTF. DNA of the CDR3: TGTGCCAGCAGCCCCCCGGACAGCACTAACTATGGCTACACCTTC.

The chain carries TRBV5-4 and TRBJ1-6, with D possibly being TRBD1 (5 bases). The V end was cut by 0 bases, the J end by 7 bases, with 11 bases between. CDR3 length: 15 residues. Germline CDR1 reads SGHNT; CDR2 reads YYREEE (reference sequence). The CDR3 loop is CASSLEEGRNSPLHF. CDR3 bases: TGTGCCAGCAGCTTGGAGGAGGGGCGAAATTCACCCCTCCACTTT.

The chain recombines TRBV7-2 with TRBJ1-5; 11 bases map to TRBD1. V lost 3 bases and J lost 2; bases outside the gene matches: 9. The CDR3 loop spans 18 amino acids. Germline CDR1 and CDR2: SGHTA and FQGNSA. The DNA for the CDR3 is TGTGCCAGCAGCTTTCGGACAGGGGGCGCCCGGGGCAATCAGCCCCAGCATTTT. The encoded protein is CASSFRTGGARGNQPQHF. The full variable domain, in which reference TRBV7-2 and TRBJ1-5 provide the parts outside the CDR3, is GAGVSQSPSNKVTEKGKDVELRCDPISGHTALYWYRQSLGQGLEFLIYFQGNSAPDKSGLPSDRFSAERTGGSVSTLTIQRTQQEDSAVYLCASSFRTGGARGNQPQHFGDGTRLSIL.

This chain connects TRBV5-1 to TRBJ1-1, with 7 bases that match TRBD1. The CDR3 covers 14 residues. Germline V gene sequence: CDR1 SGHRS, CDR2 YFSETQ. The V and J ends lost 3 bases and 2 bases, in that order; junction bases with no gene match: 4. The chain's CDR3 is CASSWDRQNTEAFF. The DNA of the CDR3 is TGCGCCAGCAGCTGGGACAGACAAAACACTGAAGCTTTCTTT.

This clone has just one count. The J gene is TRBJ2-5, the V gene TRBV2, with 13 bases lining up with TRBD2. The CDR3 totals 16 residues. V lost 5 bases and J lost 5; bases outside the gene matches: 8. Per germline, CDR1 SNHLY and CDR2 FYNNEI. The CDR3, as DNA: TGTGCCAGCAGTTCTAGACTAGCGGGGGGCCAGGAGACCCAGTACTTC. This gives the protein CASSSRLAGGQETQYF.

The chain recombines TRBV28 with TRBJ1-2; 11 bases are a match to TRBD1. This CDR3 has 14 amino acids. The ends lost 6 bases at V and 3 bases at J; junction bases unmatched: 3. Looked up from germline, CDR1 is MDHEN and CDR2 is SYDVKM. This CDR3 reads CASRRGQGDYGYTF. CDR3 nucleotides: TGTGCCAGCAGACGGGGACAGGGGGACTATGGCTACACCTTC.